Listed below are T cell receptor beta chains from one sample, sequenced in a study of beta chain features in type 1 diabetes. The method was immunoSEQ multiplex PCR; TCRdb's version includes in-frame clones alone and lacks a portion of them. The sample records roughly 240,000 clones, 68% being singletons. Sequencing used naive CD4+ T cells from blood. These receptor sequences come from a man aged 30-40 years in good health. Each CDR3 is given with its conserved first and last residue. The size of a clone is reported for some rows only, either as once, few or many, or as a class for expanded clones.

v_call	j_call	clone_size	cdr3_aa
TRBV7-9	TRBJ2-7	-	CASSLAEVAYEQYF
TRBV20-1	TRBJ2-5	few	CSATLETQYF
TRBV15	TRBJ1-1	-	CATSTQPNTEAFF
TRBV7-2	TRBJ2-2	-	CASSLVVTVGGELFF
TRBV2	TRBJ1-1	-	CASRGRGTDTEAFF
TRBV10-3	TRBJ2-5	-	CAISGPGQETQYF
TRBV19	TRBJ2-7	few	CASSIAGGVSYEQYF
TRBV6-5	TRBJ2-3	-	CASSPRLGFRYF
TRBV7-9	TRBJ2-1	-	CASSLRRDTSYNEQFF
TRBV7-2	TRBJ2-5	once	CASSSSRSQETQYF
TRBV7-2	TRBJ1-1	-	CASSTRTNMNTEAFF
TRBV11-3	TRBJ2-1	few	CASSGLPSGEQFF
TRBV5-1	TRBJ2-3	once	CASSFVAAGLWYF
TRBV7-2	TRBJ1-4	-	CASSLGREKLFF
TRBV29-1	TRBJ1-1	-	CSVQGFGTEAFF
TRBV29-1	TRBJ2-1	-	CSAGGQGPGEQFF
TRBV10-3	TRBJ2-5	-	CATARATAGEQYF
TRBV29-1	TRBJ2-5	-	CSVVGPGQQETQYF
TRBV2	TRBJ1-1	-	CASSVPNTEAFF
TRBV29-1	TRBJ2-4	few	CSVPAEGIGKNIQYF
TRBV4-1	TRBJ2-5	once	CASSQVPSTQYF
TRBV7-9	TRBJ2-5	-	CASSFVSGRAEGTQYF
TRBV4-3	TRBJ2-1	-	CASSHGLDNEQFF
TRBV28	TRBJ2-7	-	CASSPASGRHYEQYF
TRBV4-1	TRBJ2-1	-	CASSQVGGGSNEQFF
TRBV14	TRBJ2-1	-	CASSPRMGQGAVRNEQFF
TRBV28	TRBJ2-7	-	CASSFRGRLGYEQYF
TRBV15	TRBJ2-7	-	CATSRALVARSEQYF
TRBV4-2	TRBJ2-3	-	CASSQDGTRTSTDTQYF
TRBV7-9	TRBJ2-7	-	CASSLAGWLSYEQYF
TRBV9	TRBJ2-3	once	CASSVSGISTDTQYF
TRBV5-4	TRBJ1-2	-	CASSFIPEGGYTF
TRBV5-1	TRBJ1-2	-	CASSLAGYGYTF
TRBV5-1	TRBJ2-3	-	CASSLEGTPGRTQYF
TRBV9	TRBJ2-7	once	CASSVSGSYEQYF
TRBV7-9	TRBJ1-3	few	CASRPQGAGNTIYF
TRBV18	TRBJ2-1	-	CASSPPGGVLYNEQFF
TRBV18	TRBJ2-7	-	CASSPGRSYEQYF
TRBV11-2	TRBJ2-5	once	CASSFGLQETQYF
TRBV10-3	TRBJ2-5	-	CAISDGSGSETQYF
TRBV30	TRBJ2-7	-	CAWSPMTGYEQYF
TRBV7-2	TRBJ2-3	-	CASSLLERVTDTQYF
TRBV25-1	TRBJ2-5	few	CASSEPRTIQETQYF
TRBV15	TRBJ2-2	-	CATSRDVTGELFF
TRBV6-6	TRBJ2-1	-	CASSYRTGENEQFF
TRBV7-2	TRBJ2-1	-	CASSLSSGSYNEQFF
TRBV30	TRBJ1-1	-	CAWALRSAEAFF
TRBV6-5	TRBJ2-5	-	CASSSETLGETQYF
TRBV5-4	TRBJ1-1	-	CASRTNGVRGTEAFF
TRBV30	TRBJ2-6	-	CAWSVTEANVLTF
TRBV30	TRBJ2-2	-	CAWSVRLAGAGELFF
TRBV19	TRBJ2-5	-	CASSPRTGLEYF
TRBV27	TRBJ2-3	-	CASSPGRDTQYF